Detailed here is one TCR beta chain. Germline CDR1 ENHRY, CDR2 SYGVKD. With 0 bases clipped from V and 4 bases from J, the junction kept 12 bases outside the gene matches. This CDR3 has 17 amino acids. Around 100,000 TCR templates per sample were sequenced. Sequencing was performed with immunoSEQ multiplex PCR; in TCRdb, only in-frame clones are kept and a portion is missing. The sample carries about 120,000 clones, approximately 94% recorded once. These data are taken from a study of siplizumab effects on memory and regulatory T cells. The gene calls are TRBV10-3 and TRBJ2-7; TRBD2 matches 7 bases. The sample taken for sequencing was non-Treg CD4+ T cells sorted from blood. The TCR comes from a human donor in good health. CDR3 sequence: CAISESAVRREFYEQYF. CDR3 nucleotides: TGTGCCATCAGTGAGTCCGCGGTTAGGCGGGAGTTTTACGAGCAGTACTTC.